This T cell receptor (beta chain) derives from a study of OX40 agonist ivuxolimab in advanced cancers. Broadly, across the study: The costimulatory receptor OX40 (CD134) was targeted by ivuxolimab, a fully human IgG2 agonistic monoclonal antibody. The paper reports the monotherapy dose-escalation portion (N of about 50 patients) of the phase I ivuxolimab trial. Partial responses were achieved by three dose-escalation patients, of whom one had hepatocellular carcinoma and two had cutaneous melanoma. Of the 50 or so patients in dose escalation, some 19 had hepatocellular carcinoma, about 15 had melanoma, 9 had renal cell carcinoma and 9 had head and neck cancer. Intravenous ivuxolimab was administered to patients every 2 weeks at six dose levels: 0.01, 0.1, 0.3, 1.5, 3 and 10 mg/kg. The dose-escalation cohort was 80% to 90% male with a mean age of about 65 years, ranging from 23 to 79. Prior anti-PD-1, anti-PD-L1 or anti-CTLA-4 therapy was permitted, and checkpoint inhibitors had been received by around 40% of dose-escalation patients. The purpose of peripheral TCRbeta sequencing was to test whether ivuxolimab changed TCR sequence diversity and led to clonal T-cell expansion.

The CDR3 spans 16 residues, from the cysteine through the phenylalanine. Solely the CDR3 DNA is kept, with 48 bases framed from the first base. From V the trimming removes 3 bases and from J it removes 6 bases, while the gene matches leave 14 bases of the junction unaccounted for. The germline V gene encodes CDR1 SGDLS and CDR2 YYNGEE. For sequencing of the TCRbeta CDR3 region, genomic DNA was extracted from the sorted cells. The immunoSEQ Assay was used to sequence the TCRbeta CDR3 regions. The table comes from immuneACCESS by way of TCRdb, which keeps in-frame sequences with V and J called. Part of the clones is missing from these tables; in studies checked, under half for an unresolved V gene and the rest for unknown reasons. The sample data list over 35,000 clones, and 85% to 90% of these were observed just once. The ten most abundant clones make up around a fifth of the sample. This clone was recorded a few times. The clone's antigen remains unknown. No clone much larger than this one lies a single base away; base qualities are absent.

The trial excluded patients who had a history of autoimmune disease or who were on systemic immunosuppression. Peripheral blood for TCR sequencing was drawn from every dose cohort at baseline, at cycle 4 day 1 and at cycle 7 day 1. The samples were drawn from a first-in-human, open-label, multicenter phase I dose-escalation trial of ivuxolimab. Adults with locally advanced or metastatic head and neck squamous cell, hepatocellular, melanoma or renal cell carcinoma were enrolled in the trial. Before TCR sequencing, CD4+ and CD8+ T cells were separately sorted from peripheral blood. Overall study outcomes, separate from this receptor: Antigen specificity was not determined for the clonally expanded peripheral T cells. Low levels of normalized T-cell clonal expansion were also seen in some patients who did not respond. After ivuxolimab, more expanded clones were found on average in CD8+ T cells than in CD4+ T cells. At doses of 0.1 to 3.0 mg/kg, clonal expansion of both CD4+ and CD8+ blood T cells was observed from baseline to week 6. In the 0.1-3.0 mg/kg groups, partial responders were among the patients with the lowest normalized peripheral clonal expansion, particularly in CD8+ T cells.

This sequence originates from an adult with an advanced solid tumor such as melanoma, head and neck, liver or kidney cancer. The specimen comprised CD4+ or CD8+ T cells sorted from blood, sampled in a trial of the OX40 agonist ivuxolimab. The V and J segments used are TRBV9 and TRBJ1-1; 7 bases in between match TRBD1. For the CDR3, the sequence is CASSAPRDSLNSEAFF. The sequenced DNA is TGTGCCAGCAGCGCGCCAAGGGACAGCCTCAACTCTGAAGCTTTCTTT. Supplemented by the reference TRBV9 and TRBJ1-1 proteins around the CDR3, the complete variable domain is DSGVTQTPKHLITATGQRVTLRCSPRSGDLSVYWYQQSLDQGLQFLIQYYNGEERAKGNILERFSAQQFPDLHSELNLSSLELGDSALYFCASSAPRDSLNSEAFFGQGTRLTVV.